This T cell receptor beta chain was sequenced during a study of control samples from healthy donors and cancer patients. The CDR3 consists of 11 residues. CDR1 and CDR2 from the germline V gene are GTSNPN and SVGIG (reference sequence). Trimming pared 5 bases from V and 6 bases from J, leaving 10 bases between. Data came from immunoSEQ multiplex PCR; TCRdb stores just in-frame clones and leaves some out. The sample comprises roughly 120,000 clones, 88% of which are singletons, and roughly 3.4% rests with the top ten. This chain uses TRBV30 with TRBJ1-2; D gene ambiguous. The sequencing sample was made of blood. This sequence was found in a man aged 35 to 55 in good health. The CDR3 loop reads CAWSQGNGYTF. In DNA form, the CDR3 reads TGTGCCTGGTCCCAAGGTAATGGCTACACCTTC.